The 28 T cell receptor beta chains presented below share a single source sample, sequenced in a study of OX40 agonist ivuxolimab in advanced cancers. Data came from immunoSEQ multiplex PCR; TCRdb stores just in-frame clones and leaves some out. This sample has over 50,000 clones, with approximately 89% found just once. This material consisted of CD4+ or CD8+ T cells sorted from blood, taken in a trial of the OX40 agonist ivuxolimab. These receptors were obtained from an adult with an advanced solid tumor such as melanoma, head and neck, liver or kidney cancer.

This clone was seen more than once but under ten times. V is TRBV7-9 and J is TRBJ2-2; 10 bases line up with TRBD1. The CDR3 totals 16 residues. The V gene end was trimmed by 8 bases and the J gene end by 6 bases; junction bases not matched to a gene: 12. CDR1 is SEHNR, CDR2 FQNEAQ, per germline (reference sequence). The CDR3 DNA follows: TGTGCCAGCCCAGTCCAGGGACAGGGGATATCCGGGGAGCTGTTTTTT. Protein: CASPVQGQGISGELFF.

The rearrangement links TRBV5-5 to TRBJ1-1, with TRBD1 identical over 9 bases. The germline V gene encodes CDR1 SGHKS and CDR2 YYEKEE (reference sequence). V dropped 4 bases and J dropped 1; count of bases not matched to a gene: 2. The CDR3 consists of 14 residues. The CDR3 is CASSPDRGNTEAFF. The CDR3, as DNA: TGTGCCAGCAGCCCGGACAGGGGGAACACTGAAGCTTTCTTT. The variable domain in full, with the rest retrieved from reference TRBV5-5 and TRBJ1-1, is DAGVTQSPTHLIKTRGQQVTLRCSPISGHKSVSWYQQVLGQGPQFIFQYYEKEERGRGNFPDRFSARQFPNYSSELNVNALLLGDSALYLCASSPDRGNTEAFFGQGTRLTVV.

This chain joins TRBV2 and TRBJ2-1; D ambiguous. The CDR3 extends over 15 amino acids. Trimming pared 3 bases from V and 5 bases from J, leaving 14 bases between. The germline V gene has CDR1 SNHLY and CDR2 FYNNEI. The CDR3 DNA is TGTGCCAGCAGTGACGAGGCTAGACGGGACAATGAGCAGTTCTTC. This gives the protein CASSDEARRDNEQFF.

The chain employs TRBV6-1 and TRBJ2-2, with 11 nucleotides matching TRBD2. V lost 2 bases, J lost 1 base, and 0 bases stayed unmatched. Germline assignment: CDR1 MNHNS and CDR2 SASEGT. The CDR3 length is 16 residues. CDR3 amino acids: CASSELAGGNTGELFF. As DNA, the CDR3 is TGTGCCAGCAGTGAACTAGCGGGAGGGAACACCGGGGAGCTGTTTTTT.

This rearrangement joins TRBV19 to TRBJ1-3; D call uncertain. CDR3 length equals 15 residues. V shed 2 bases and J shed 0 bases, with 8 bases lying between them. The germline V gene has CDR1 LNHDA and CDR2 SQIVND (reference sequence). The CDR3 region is CASSISSDSGNTIYF. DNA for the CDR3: TGTGCCAGTAGTATATCTTCGGACTCTGGAAACACCATATATTTT.

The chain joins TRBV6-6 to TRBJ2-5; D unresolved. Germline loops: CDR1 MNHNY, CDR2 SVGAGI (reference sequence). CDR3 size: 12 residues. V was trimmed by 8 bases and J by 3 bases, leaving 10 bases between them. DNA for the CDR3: TGTGCCAGCGGATGGATAGAAGAGACCCAGTACTTC. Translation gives CASGWIEETQYF.

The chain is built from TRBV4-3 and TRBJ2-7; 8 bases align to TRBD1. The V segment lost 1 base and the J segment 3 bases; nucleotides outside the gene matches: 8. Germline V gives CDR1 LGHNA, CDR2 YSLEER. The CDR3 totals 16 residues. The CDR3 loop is CASSQATDREIYEQYF. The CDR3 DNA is TGCGCCAGCAGCCAAGCTACGGACAGGGAGATCTACGAGCAGTACTTC.

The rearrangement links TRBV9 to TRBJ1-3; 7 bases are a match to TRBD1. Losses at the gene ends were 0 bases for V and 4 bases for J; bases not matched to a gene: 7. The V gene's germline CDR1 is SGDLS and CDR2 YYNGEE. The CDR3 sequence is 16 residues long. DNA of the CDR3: TGTGCCAGCAGCGTAGAAATAGGGGGCGACGGAAACACCATATATTTT. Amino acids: CASSVEIGGDGNTIYF. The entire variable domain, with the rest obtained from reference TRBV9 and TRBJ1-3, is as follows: DSGVTQTPKHLITATGQRVTLRCSPRSGDLSVYWYQQSLDQGLQFLIQYYNGEERAKGNILERFSAQQFPDLHSELNLSSLELGDSALYFCASSVEIGGDGNTIYFGEGSWLTVV.

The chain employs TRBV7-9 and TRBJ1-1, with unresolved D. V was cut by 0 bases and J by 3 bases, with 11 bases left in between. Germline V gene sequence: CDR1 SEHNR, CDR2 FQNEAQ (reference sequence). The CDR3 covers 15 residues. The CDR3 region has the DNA TGTGCCAGCAGCTTAGCAGGCGGAGGAGACACTGAAGCTTTCTTT. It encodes CASSLAGGGDTEAFF.

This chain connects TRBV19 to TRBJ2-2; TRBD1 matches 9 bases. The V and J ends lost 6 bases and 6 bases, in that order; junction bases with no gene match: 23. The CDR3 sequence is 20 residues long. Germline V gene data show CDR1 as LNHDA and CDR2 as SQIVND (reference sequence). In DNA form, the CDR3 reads TGTGCCAGTAGGCCAAAACAGGGGGCGCTGCGGAAGTTTCCCCCCGGGGAGCTGTTTTTT. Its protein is CASRPKQGALRKFPPGELFF.

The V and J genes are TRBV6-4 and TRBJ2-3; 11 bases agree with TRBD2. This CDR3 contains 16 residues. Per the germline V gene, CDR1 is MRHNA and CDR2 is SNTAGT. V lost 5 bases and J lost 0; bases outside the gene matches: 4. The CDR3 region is CASSPLAGGSTDTQYF. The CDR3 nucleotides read TGTGCCAGCAGTCCCCTAGCGGGAGGAAGCACAGATACGCAGTATTTT.

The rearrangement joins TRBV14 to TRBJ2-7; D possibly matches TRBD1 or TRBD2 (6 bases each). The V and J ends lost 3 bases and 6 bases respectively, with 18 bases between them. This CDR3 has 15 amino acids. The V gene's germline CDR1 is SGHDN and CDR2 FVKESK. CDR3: CASSHGRGPSLEQYF. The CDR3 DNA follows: TGTGCCAGCAGCCACGGTCGGGGGCCCTCCCTCGAGCAGTACTTC. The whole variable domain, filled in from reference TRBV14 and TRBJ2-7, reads EAGVTQFPSHSVIEKGQTVTLRCDPISGHDNLYWYRRVMGKEIKFLLHFVKESKQDESGMPNNRFLAERTGGTYSTLKVQPAELEDSGVYFCASSHGRGPSLEQYFGPGTRLTVT.

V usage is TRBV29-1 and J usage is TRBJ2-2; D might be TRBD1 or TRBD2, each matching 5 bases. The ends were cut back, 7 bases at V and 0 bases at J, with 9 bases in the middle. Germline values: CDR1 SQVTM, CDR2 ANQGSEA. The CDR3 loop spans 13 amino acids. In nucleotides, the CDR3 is TGCAGCGGGGGGATCACGAACACCGGGGAGCTGTTTTTT. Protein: CSGGITNTGELFF.

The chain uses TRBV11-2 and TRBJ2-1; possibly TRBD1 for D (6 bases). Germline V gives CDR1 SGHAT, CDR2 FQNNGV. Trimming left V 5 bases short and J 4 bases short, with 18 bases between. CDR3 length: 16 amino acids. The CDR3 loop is CASSLTRGENYNEQFF. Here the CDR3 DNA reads TGTGCCAGCAGCCTCACCAGGGGCGAGAATTACAATGAGCAGTTCTTC.

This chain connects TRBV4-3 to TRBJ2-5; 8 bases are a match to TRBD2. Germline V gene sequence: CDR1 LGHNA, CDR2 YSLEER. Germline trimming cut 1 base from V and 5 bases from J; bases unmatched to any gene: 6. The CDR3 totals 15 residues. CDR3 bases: TGCGCCAGCAGCCAAGTCCGGTCGGGAGGGGAGACCCAGTACTTC. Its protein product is CASSQVRSGGETQYF.

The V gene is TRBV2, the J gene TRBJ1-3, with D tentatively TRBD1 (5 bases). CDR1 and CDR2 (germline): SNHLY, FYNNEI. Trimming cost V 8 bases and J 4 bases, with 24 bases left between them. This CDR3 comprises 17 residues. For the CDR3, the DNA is TGTGCCAGCCGAGTGGGGGGACGGGCGGCTGAGGGAAACACCATATATTTT. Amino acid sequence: CASRVGGRAAEGNTIYF.

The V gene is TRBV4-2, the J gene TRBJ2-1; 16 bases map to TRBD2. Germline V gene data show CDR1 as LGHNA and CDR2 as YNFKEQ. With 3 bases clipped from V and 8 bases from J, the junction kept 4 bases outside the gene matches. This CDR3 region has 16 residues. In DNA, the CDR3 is TGTGCCAGCAGCCAGGGACTAGCGGGAGGGGTGGATGAGCAGTTCTTC. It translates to CASSQGLAGGVDEQFF.

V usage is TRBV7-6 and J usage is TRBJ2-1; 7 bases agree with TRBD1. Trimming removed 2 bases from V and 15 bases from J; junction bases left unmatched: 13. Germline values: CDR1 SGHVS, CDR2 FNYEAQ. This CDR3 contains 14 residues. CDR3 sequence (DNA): TGTGCCAGCAGCTTATATTCCCAGGGGGAACCTACGTTCTTC. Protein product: CASSLYSQGEPTFF.

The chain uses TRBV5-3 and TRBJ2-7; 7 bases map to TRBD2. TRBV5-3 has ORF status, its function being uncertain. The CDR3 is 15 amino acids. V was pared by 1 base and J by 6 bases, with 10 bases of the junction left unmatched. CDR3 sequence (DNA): TGTGCCAGAAGCTTGAGGAACGGGAGGTCGTGCGAGCAGTACTTC. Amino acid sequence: CARSLRNGRSCEQYF.

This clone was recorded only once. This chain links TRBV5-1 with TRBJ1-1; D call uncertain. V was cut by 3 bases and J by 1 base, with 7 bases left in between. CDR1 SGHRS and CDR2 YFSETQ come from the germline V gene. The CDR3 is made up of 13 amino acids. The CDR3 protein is CASSSDANTEAFF. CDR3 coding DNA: TGCGCCAGCAGCTCAGATGCGAACACTGAAGCTTTCTTT.

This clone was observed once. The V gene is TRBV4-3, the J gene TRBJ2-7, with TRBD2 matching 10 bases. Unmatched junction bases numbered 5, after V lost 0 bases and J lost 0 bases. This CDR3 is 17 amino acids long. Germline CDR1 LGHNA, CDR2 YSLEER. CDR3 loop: CASSQDTSGTLSYEQYF. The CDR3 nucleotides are TGCGCCAGCAGCCAAGATACTAGCGGGACCCTCTCCTACGAGCAGTACTTC.

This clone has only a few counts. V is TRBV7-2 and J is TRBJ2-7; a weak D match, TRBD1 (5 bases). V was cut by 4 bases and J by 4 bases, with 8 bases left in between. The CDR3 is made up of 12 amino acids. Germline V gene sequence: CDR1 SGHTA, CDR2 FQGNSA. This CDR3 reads CASSSTDYEQYF. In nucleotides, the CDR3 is TGTGCCAGCAGCTCGACAGATTACGAGCAGTACTTC.

CDR3 sequence (DNA): TGTGCCAGCAGTTCACGGGAAGCTGGGTACGAGCAGTACTTC. Residues: CASSSREAGYEQYF. The V and J genes are TRBV6-6 and TRBJ2-7, with D perhaps matching TRBD2 (5 bases). Per the germline V gene, CDR1 is MNHNY and CDR2 is SVGAGI (reference sequence). This CDR3 is 14 amino acids long. Trimming shortened V by 4 bases and J by 4 bases, and 14 bases separated the two germline ends.

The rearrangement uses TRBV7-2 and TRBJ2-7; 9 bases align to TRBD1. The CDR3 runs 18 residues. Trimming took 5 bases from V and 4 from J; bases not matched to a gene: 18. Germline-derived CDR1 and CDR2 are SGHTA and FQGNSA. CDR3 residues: CASSHPSSTGTGQYEQYF. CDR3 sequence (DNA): TGTGCCAGCAGCCACCCCTCTTCAACCGGGACAGGGCAATACGAGCAGTACTTC.

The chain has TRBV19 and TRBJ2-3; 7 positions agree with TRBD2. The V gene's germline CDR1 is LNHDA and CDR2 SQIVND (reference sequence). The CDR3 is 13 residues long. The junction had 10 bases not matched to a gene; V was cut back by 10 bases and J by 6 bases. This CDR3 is CATSGRAGDTQYF. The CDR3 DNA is TGTGCCACCTCTGGCCGAGCGGGGGATACGCAGTATTTT.

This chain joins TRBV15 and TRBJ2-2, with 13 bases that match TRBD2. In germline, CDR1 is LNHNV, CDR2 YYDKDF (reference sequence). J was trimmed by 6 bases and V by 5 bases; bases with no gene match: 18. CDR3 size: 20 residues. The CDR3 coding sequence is TGTGCCACCAGCGTACAATCACTAGCGGGAGGGCCTGCGGGGTCCGGGGAGCTGTTTTTT. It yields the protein CATSVQSLAGGPAGSGELFF.

The CDR3 loop is CASMSGASNYGYTF. CDR3 DNA: TGTGCCAGCATGTCGGGGGCTTCTAACTATGGCTACACCTTC. The rearrangement uses TRBV2 and TRBJ1-2, with D possibly matching TRBD1 (6 bases). Trimming took off 7 bases at V and 0 bases at J, with 12 bases between the two ends. CDR3 length equals 14 residues. Germline V gene lookup returns CDR1 SNHLY and CDR2 FYNNEI.

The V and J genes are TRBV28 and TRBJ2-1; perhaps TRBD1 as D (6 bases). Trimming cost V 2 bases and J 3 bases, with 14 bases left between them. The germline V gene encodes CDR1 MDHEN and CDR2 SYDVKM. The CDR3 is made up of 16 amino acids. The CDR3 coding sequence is TGTGCCAGCAGTTTAGGCGCAGGGGTATACTACAATGAGCAGTTCTTC. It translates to CASSLGAGVYYNEQFF.